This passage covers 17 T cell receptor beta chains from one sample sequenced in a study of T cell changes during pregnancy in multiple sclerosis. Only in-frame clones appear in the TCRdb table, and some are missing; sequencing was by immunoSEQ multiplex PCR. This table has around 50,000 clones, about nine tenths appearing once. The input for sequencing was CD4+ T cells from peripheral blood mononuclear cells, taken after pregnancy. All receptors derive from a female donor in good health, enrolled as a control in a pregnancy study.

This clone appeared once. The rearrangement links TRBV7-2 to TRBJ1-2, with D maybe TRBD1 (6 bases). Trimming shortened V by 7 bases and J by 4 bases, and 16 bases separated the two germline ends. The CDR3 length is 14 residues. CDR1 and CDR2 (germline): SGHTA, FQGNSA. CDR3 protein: CASIRQGTLYGYTF. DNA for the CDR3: TGTGCCAGCATCCGCCAGGGGACACTCTATGGCTACACCTTC.

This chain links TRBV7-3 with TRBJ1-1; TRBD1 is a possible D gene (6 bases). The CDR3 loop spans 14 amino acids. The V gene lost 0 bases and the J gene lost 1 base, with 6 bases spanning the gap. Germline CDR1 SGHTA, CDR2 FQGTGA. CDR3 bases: TGTGCCAGCAGCTTAACGGGGGCGAACACTGAAGCTTTCTTT. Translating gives CASSLTGANTEAFF.

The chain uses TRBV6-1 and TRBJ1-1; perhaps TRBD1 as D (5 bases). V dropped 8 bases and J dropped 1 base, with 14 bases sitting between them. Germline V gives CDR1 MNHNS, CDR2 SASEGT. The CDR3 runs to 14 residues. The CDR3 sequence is CASVRGEANTEAFF. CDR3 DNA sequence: TGTGCCAGCGTAAGGGGCGAGGCGAACACTGAAGCTTTCTTT.

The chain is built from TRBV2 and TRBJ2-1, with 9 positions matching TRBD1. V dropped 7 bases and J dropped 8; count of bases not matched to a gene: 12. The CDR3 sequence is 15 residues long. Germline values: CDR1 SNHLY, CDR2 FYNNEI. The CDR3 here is CASNSLPGQGDEQFF. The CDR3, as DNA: TGTGCCAGCAACAGCCTACCGGGACAGGGCGATGAGCAGTTCTTC.

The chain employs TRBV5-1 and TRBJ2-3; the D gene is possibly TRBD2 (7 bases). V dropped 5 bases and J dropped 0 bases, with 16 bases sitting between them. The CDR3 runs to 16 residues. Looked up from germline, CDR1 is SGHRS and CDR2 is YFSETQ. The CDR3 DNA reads TGCGCCAGCAGAGCGACGGGGGGCACTAGCACAGATACGCAGTATTTT. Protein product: CASRATGGTSTDTQYF.

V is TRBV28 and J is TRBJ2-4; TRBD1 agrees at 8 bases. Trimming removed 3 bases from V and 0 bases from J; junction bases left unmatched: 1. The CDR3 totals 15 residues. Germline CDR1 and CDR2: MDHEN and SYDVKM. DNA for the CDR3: TGTGCCAGCAGTTTCAGGGGGCAAGCCAAAAACATTCAGTACTTC. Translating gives CASSFRGQAKNIQYF.

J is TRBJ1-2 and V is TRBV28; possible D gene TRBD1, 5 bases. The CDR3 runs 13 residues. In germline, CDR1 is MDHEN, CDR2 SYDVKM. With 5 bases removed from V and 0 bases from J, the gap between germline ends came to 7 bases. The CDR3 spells CASSVTANYGYTF. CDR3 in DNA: TGTGCCAGCAGTGTGACAGCTAACTATGGCTACACCTTC.

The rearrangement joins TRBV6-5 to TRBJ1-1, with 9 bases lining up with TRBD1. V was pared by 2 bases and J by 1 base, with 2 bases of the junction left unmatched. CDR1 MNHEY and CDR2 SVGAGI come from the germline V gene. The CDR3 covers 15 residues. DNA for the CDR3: TGTGCCAGCAGTTACGGGGGACAGGGGAACACTGAAGCTTTCTTT. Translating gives CASSYGGQGNTEAFF.

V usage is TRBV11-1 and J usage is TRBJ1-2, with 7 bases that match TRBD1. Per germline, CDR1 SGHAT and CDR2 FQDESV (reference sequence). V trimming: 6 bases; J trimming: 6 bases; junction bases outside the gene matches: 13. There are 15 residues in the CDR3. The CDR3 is CASRPTGNSLNGYTF. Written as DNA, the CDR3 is TGTGCCAGCAGACCGACAGGGAACTCCCTTAATGGCTACACCTTC.

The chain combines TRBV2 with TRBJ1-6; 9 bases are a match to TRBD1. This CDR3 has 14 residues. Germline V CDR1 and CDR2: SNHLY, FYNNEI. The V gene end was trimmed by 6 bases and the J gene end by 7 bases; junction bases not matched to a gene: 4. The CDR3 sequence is CASRIDRGNSPLHF. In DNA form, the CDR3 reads TGTGCCAGCAGGATTGACAGGGGGAATTCACCCCTCCACTTT.

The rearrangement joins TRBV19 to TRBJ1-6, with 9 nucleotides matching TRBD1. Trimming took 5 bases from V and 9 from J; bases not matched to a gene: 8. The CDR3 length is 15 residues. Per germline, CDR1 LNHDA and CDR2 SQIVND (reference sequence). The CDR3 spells CASSGTDRGVSPLHF. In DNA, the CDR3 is TGTGCCAGTAGTGGGACTGACAGGGGGGTTTCACCCCTCCACTTT.

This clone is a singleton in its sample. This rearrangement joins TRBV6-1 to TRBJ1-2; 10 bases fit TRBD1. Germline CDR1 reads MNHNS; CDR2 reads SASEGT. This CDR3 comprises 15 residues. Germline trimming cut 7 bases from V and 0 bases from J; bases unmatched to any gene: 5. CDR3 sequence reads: CASIPGQGPNYGYTF. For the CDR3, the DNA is TGTGCCAGCATCCCGGGACAGGGGCCTAACTATGGCTACACCTTC.

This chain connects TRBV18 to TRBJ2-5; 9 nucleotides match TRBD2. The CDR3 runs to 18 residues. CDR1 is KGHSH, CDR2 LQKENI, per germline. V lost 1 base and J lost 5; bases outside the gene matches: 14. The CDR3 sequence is CASSPLRGQRGALETQYF. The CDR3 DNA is TGTGCCAGCTCACCACTTCGTGGTCAGCGGGGGGCCCTGGAGACCCAGTACTTC.

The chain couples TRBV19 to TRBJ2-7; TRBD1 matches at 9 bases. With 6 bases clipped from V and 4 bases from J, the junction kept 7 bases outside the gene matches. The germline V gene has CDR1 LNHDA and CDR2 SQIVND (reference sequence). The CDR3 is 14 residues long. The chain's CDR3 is CASSKRGQGYEQYF. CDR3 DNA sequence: TGTGCCAGTAGCAAACGGGGACAGGGATACGAGCAGTACTTC.

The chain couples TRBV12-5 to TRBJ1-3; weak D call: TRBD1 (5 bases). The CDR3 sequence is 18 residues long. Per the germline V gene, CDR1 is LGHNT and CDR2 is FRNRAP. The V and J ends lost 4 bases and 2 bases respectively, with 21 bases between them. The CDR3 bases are TGTGCTAGTGGTTCCTGGGGGGAGGGGCGATTGGCTGGAAACACCATATATTTT. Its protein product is CASGSWGEGRLAGNTIYF.

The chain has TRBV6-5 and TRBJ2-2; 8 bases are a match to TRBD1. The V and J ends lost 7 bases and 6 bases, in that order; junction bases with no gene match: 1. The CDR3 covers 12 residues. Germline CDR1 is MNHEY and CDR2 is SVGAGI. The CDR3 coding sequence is TGTGCCAGCAAGGACAGGGCCGGGGAGCTGTTTTTT. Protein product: CASKDRAGELFF.

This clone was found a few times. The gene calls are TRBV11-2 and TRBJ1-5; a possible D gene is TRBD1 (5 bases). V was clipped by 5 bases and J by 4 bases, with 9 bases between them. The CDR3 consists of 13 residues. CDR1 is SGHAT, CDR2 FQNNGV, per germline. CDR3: CASSTGGNQPQHF. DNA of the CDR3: TGTGCCAGCAGCACCGGGGGAAATCAGCCCCAGCATTTT.